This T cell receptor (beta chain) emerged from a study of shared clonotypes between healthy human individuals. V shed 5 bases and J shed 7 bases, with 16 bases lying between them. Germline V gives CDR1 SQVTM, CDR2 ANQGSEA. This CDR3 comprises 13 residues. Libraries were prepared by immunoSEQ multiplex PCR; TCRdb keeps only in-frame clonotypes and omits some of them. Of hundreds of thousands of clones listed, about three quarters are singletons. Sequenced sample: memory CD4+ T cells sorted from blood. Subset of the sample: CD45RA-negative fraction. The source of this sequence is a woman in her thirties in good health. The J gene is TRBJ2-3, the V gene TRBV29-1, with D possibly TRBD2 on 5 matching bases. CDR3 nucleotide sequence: TGCAGCGTTATCCCCAATTTCGGGAATACGCAGTATTTT. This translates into CSVIPNFGNTQYF.